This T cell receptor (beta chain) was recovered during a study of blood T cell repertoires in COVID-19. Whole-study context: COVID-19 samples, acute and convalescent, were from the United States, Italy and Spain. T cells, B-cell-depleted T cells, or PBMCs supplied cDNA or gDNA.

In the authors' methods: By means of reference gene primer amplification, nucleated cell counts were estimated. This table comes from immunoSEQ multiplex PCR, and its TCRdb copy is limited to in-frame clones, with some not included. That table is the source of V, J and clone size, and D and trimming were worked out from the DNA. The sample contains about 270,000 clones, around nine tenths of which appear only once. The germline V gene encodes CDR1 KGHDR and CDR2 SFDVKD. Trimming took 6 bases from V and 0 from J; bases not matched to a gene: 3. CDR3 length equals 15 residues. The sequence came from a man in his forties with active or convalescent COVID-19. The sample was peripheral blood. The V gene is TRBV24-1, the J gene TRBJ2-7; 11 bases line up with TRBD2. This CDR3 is CATSPGLAGSYEQYF. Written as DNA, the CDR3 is TGTGCCACCAGTCCAGGACTAGCGGGCTCCTACGAGCAGTACTTC.